The 28 T cell receptor beta chains below come from one sample, sequenced in a study of CD8 T cells in ankylosing spondylitis. MiXCR was run by TCRdb on the 5' RACE reads, yielding one entry per CDR3 protein. Of 200,000 to 250,000 distinct CDR3 sequences listed, around a quarter are singletons. The sequencing sample was made of blood, either unsorted or a sorted T cell fraction (not recorded which). The source is a male donor with ankylosing spondylitis or in good health (not recorded which).

The gene calls are TRBV10-3 and TRBJ2-5, with 7 positions matching TRBD1. J lost 1 base, V lost 5 bases, and 7 bases had no gene match. The CDR3 runs to 15 residues. CDR1 ENHRY and CDR2 SYGVKD come from the germline V gene. The CDR3 DNA reads as TGTGCCATCAGTAAGGGGACAGCTAGCCAAGAGACCCAGTACTTC. Its protein is CAISKGTASQETQYF.

The chain employs TRBV20-1 and TRBJ2-7; 7 nucleotides align to TRBD2. The V gene end was trimmed by 0 bases and the J gene end by 5 bases; junction bases not matched to a gene: 13. The CDR3 is 16 amino acids. Germline lookup yields CDR1 DFQATT and CDR2 SNEGSKA (reference sequence). The CDR3 region is CSARDAGVWREHEQYF. The CDR3 DNA sequence: TGCAGTGCTAGAGATGCGGGGGTCTGGCGGGAGCACGAGCAGTACTTC.

This clonotype was detected ten times or more. This rearrangement joins TRBV4-1 to TRBJ1-3, with D perhaps matching TRBD1 (6 bases). The germline CDR1 and CDR2 sequences are MGHRA and YSYEKL. V was cut by 4 bases and J by 2 bases, with 12 bases left in between. The CDR3 runs to 15 residues. For the CDR3, the DNA is TGCGCCAGCAGCCTAAAAGAGGGGGCTGGAAACACCATATATTTT. It encodes CASSLKEGAGNTIYF.

Turning to this clonotype: At one boundary the junction diverges from the germline segment, which might be a read error. J is TRBJ2-5 and V is TRBV20-1; either TRBD1 or TRBD2 may fit D (5 bases each). The CDR3 sequence is 13 residues long. Germline V lookup: CDR1 DFQATT, CDR2 SNEGSKA (reference sequence). CDR3 region: CSAPSGAQDTQYF. In DNA, the CDR3 is TGCAGTGCGCCCTCCGGGGCCCAAGATACCCAGTACTTC.

In this sample, this clonotype turned up once. The rearrangement links TRBV12-3 or TRBV12-4 to TRBJ2-3; D not certain. Trimming removed 3 bases from V and 2 bases from J, with 12 bases in between. The CDR3 extends over 15 amino acids. The CDR3 loop reads CASSLRARDTDTQYF. The CDR3 DNA reads TGTGCCAGCAGTTTGAGAGCGAGAGACACAGATACGCAGTATTTT.

The J gene is TRBJ2-5, the V gene TRBV20-1, with D perhaps TRBD2 (5 bases). Between the trimmed V and J ends, which lost 1 base and 5 bases, there was a span of 11 bases. Germline loops: CDR1 DFQATT, CDR2 SNEGSKA (reference sequence). The CDR3 runs to 13 residues. The chain's CDR3 is CSARVVGAETQYF. CDR3 DNA: TGCAGTGCTAGAGTGGTGGGAGCGGAGACCCAGTACTTC.

This clonotype came up a few times. The V call is TRBV29-1, the J call TRBJ2-5, with 11 bases matching TRBD2. The V segment lost 6 bases and the J segment 5 bases; nucleotides outside the gene matches: 11. Per germline, CDR1 SQVTM and CDR2 ANQGSEA. The CDR3 consists of 15 residues. The CDR3 sequence: CSVEYSGRAQETQYF. For the CDR3, the DNA is TGCAGCGTAGAGTATAGCGGGAGGGCGCAGGAGACCCAGTACTTC. Full variable domain (rest looked up from reference TRBV29-1 and TRBJ2-5): SAVISQKPSRDICQRGTSLTIQCQVDSQVTMMFWYRQQPGQSLTLIATANQGSEATYESGFVIDKFPISRPNLTFSTLTVSNMSPEDSSIYLCSVEYSGRAQETQYFGPGTRLLVL.

This clonotype was counted many times. The chain is built from TRBV7-2 and TRBJ2-3; 8 bases align to TRBD2. Germline CDR1 reads SGHTA; CDR2 reads FQGNSA. V lost 2 bases to trimming and J lost 1 base; unmatched junction nucleotides: 8. The CDR3 runs to 17 residues. CDR3 amino acids: CASSLRPGGIRTDTQYF. The CDR3 nucleotides read TGTGCCAGCAGCTTAAGACCGGGAGGGATCCGCACAGATACGCAGTATTTT.

This clonotype showed up many times. V gene TRBV4-2 combines with J gene TRBJ1-1, with 10 bases identical to TRBD1. CDR1 LGHNA and CDR2 YNFKEQ come from the germline V gene. V lost 0 bases, J lost 7 bases, and 8 bases stayed unmatched. The CDR3 is 16 amino acids. As DNA, the CDR3 is TGTGCCAGCAGCCAAGATCTACCCGGACAGGGGGATGAAGCTTTCTTT. It translates to CASSQDLPGQGDEAFF.

This chain joins TRBV20-1 and TRBJ2-7; 8 bases fit TRBD2. V lost 0 bases, J lost 3 bases, and 10 bases stayed unmatched. The CDR3 loop spans 16 amino acids. CDR1 and CDR2 (germline): DFQATT, SNEGSKA (reference sequence). CDR3 region: CSARDLDGTRNYEQYF. Written as DNA, the CDR3 is TGCAGTGCTAGAGATCTTGATGGGACTAGAAACTACGAGCAGTACTTC.

This clonotype was picked up a small number of times. The J gene is TRBJ2-6, the V gene TRBV20-1, with TRBD1 matching over 8 bases. The CDR3 runs to 16 residues. V gave up 6 bases and J gave up 4 bases; unmatched junction bases: 11. Germline CDR1 and CDR2: DFQATT and SNEGSKA (reference sequence). The CDR3 loop reads CSAPNAGGAGANVLTF. As DNA, the CDR3 is TGCAGTGCCCCGAACGCAGGGGGCGCCGGGGCCAACGTCCTGACTTTC.

At least ten counts were recorded for this clonotype. The chain carries TRBV9 and TRBJ2-7; 8 nucleotides align to TRBD1. Germline V gene sequence: CDR1 SGDLS, CDR2 YYNGEE. The CDR3 is 15 residues long. V lost 3 bases, J lost 6 bases, and 11 bases stayed unmatched. The CDR3 region is CASSAGQGSSGEQYF. The CDR3 DNA is TGTGCCAGCAGCGCTGGACAGGGAAGTTCGGGCGAGCAGTACTTC.

This clonotype was observed at least ten times. The rearrangement uses TRBV12-3 or TRBV12-4 and TRBJ2-5, with D maybe TRBD2 (5 bases). This CDR3 contains 13 residues. V dropped 1 base and J dropped 3 bases, with 6 bases sitting between them. The CDR3 loop reads CASSLVGEETQYF. DNA of the CDR3: TGTGCCAGCAGTTTAGTCGGGGAAGAGACCCAGTACTTC.

This sequence joins TRBV7-2 and TRBJ1-2, with D possibly matching TRBD1 (6 bases). Trimming shortened V by 1 base and J by 7 bases, and 13 bases separated the two germline ends. This CDR3 is built from 14 residues. Per germline, CDR1 SGHTA and CDR2 FQGNSA. CDR3 amino acids: CASSLVNRVAGYTF. The CDR3, as DNA: TGTGCCAGCAGCTTAGTAAACAGGGTGGCTGGCTACACCTTC.

The chain couples TRBV24-1 to TRBJ2-7; no clear D gene. This CDR3 region has 12 residues. Germline V gene lookup returns CDR1 KGHDR and CDR2 SFDVKD. With 4 bases removed from V and 7 bases from J, the gap between germline ends came to 10 bases. DNA for the CDR3: TGTGCCACCAGTGACCCTGCTGGAGAGCAGTACTTC. Residues: CATSDPAGEQYF.

The rearrangement links TRBV20-1 to TRBJ1-5; 8 nucleotides agree with TRBD1. Losses at the gene ends were 5 bases for V and 2 bases for J; bases not matched to a gene: 8. The CDR3 is 15 amino acids. Germline CDR1 DFQATT, CDR2 SNEGSKA (reference sequence). The CDR3 spells CSAPGQGGGNQPQHF. The CDR3 DNA reads TGCAGTGCTCCAGGACAGGGCGGAGGCAATCAGCCCCAGCATTTT.

This clonotype was observed many times. This chain uses TRBV20-1 with TRBJ2-7, with 10 bases identical to TRBD2. The CDR3 extends over 15 amino acids. The germline gives CDR1 DFQATT, CDR2 SNEGSKA (reference sequence). Trimming at V came to 5 bases and at J to 0 bases, leaving 7 bases not matched to a gene. The CDR3 DNA reads TGCAGTGCTCTCCGGGCTAGCGGGAGCTCCTACGAGCAGTACTTC. It codes for CSALRASGSSYEQYF.

This clonotype has a handful of counts. The gene calls are TRBV5-1 and TRBJ1-1; D ambiguous. This CDR3 is 12 amino acids long. The germline V gene has CDR1 SGHRS and CDR2 YFSETQ. Trimming removed 4 bases at V and 5 bases at J, with 9 bases between. The CDR3 bases are TGCGCCAGCAGCGTACGGGGTACTGAAGCTTTCTTT. This sequence encodes CASSVRGTEAFF.

Worth noting for this clonotype: This may stem from a read error, because a much larger clone lies one nucleotide away. The chain couples TRBV6-1 to TRBJ1-5; perhaps TRBD1 as D (5 bases). V was shortened by 9 bases and J by 3 bases, with 18 bases between the two germline ends. Germline V gene sequence: CDR1 MNHNS, CDR2 SASEGT. The CDR3 runs 15 residues. In DNA, the CDR3 is TGTGCCAGGAGGGGAGTCAGAAATTTCAATCAGCCCCAGCATTTT. It codes for CARRGVRNFNQPQHF.

The table lists this clonotype with many counts. The gene calls are TRBV5-1 and TRBJ1-2; D unclear. The germline CDR1 and CDR2 sequences are SGHRS and YFSETQ. Trimming took 0 bases from V and 6 from J, leaving 9 bases between them. CDR3 length: 13 residues. CDR3: CASSLGTVDGYTF. For the CDR3, the DNA is TGCGCCAGCAGCTTGGGGACGGTCGATGGCTACACCTTC. The full variable domain, its missing parts supplied by reference TRBV5-1 and TRBJ1-2, is KAGVTQTPRYLIKTRGQQVTLSCSPISGHRSVSWYQQTPGQGLQFLFEYFSETQRNKGNFPGRFSGRQFSNSRSEMNVSTLELGDSALYLCASSLGTVDGYTFGSGTRLTVV.

This clonotype came up a few times. The V call is TRBV5-6, the J call TRBJ1-4; weak D call: TRBD1 (6 bases). The length of the CDR3 is 15 residues. Trimming shortened V by 3 bases and J by 0 bases, and 9 bases separated the two germline ends. Germline V gene lookup returns CDR1 SGHDT and CDR2 YYEEEE. CDR3: CASSSQGATNEKLFF. CDR3 bases: TGTGCCAGCAGCTCACAGGGCGCAACTAATGAAAAACTGTTTTTT.

V and J are TRBV10-3 and TRBJ2-5, with D possibly matching TRBD1 (5 bases). The CDR3 runs 16 residues. With 6 bases removed from V and 4 bases from J, the gap between germline ends came to 21 bases. Germline V gene lookup returns CDR1 ENHRY and CDR2 SYGVKD. The CDR3 is CAISQASRALVETQYF. The CDR3 DNA is TGTGCCATCAGCCAAGCTTCCAGGGCGCTGGTAGAGACCCAGTACTTC.

At least ten counts were recorded for this clonotype. The J gene is TRBJ2-5, the V gene TRBV5-1; D is possibly TRBD1 or TRBD2 (5 bases each). CDR1 is SGHRS and CDR2 is YFSETQ in the germline V gene. V was clipped by 4 bases and J by 1 base, with 8 bases between them. The CDR3 covers 13 residues. The chain's CDR3 is CASSRDLQETQYF. The CDR3 DNA reads as TGCGCCAGCAGCCGGGACCTCCAAGAGACCCAGTACTTC.

This clonotype was seen a few times. This chain uses TRBV29-1 with TRBJ2-3; D is unresolved. The CDR3 loop spans 13 amino acids. The germline gives CDR1 SQVTM, CDR2 ANQGSEA. V lost 1 base and J lost 2, with 7 bases in between. CDR3 sequence reads: CSVEGMVTDTQYF. The CDR3 nucleotides read TGCAGCGTTGAAGGGATGGTCACAGATACGCAGTATTTT.

This clonotype was detected ten times or more. The chain uses TRBV27 and TRBJ1-6; D perhaps matches TRBD1 (6 bases). This CDR3 has 16 residues. V lost 5 bases and J 0 bases, leaving 11 bases between the germline ends. From germline, CDR1 is MNHEY and CDR2 SMNVEV (reference sequence). CDR3 region: CASSPPGASYNSPLHF. CDR3 DNA sequence: TGTGCCAGCAGTCCCCCAGGGGCCTCCTATAATTCACCCCTCCACTTT.

This clonotype came up many times. The chain couples TRBV7-3 to TRBJ2-1, with TRBD1 matching 7 bases. CDR1 SGHTA and CDR2 FQGTGA come from the germline V gene. J was trimmed by 4 bases and V by 0 bases; bases with no gene match: 6. This CDR3 is 16 amino acids long. DNA of the CDR3: TGTGCCAGCAGCTTAACCCGACAGGGTGGGTACAATGAGCAGTTCTTC. This translates into CASSLTRQGGYNEQFF.

The chain combines TRBV12-3 or TRBV12-4 with TRBJ1-1; D might be TRBD1 (6 bases). Trimming took 5 bases from V and 0 from J, leaving 13 bases between them. This CDR3 is 15 amino acids long. The CDR3 protein is CASSQDSLMNTEAFF. As DNA, the CDR3 is TGTGCCAGCAGTCAGGACAGTCTTATGAACACTGAAGCTTTCTTT.

This chain joins TRBV7-6 and TRBJ2-4, with 7 bases aligning to TRBD1. The trim removed 1 base at V and 3 bases at J, leaving 3 bases unmatched. This CDR3 is built from 15 residues. CDR1 is SGHVS, CDR2 FNYEAQ, per germline. In DNA form, the CDR3 reads TGTGCCAGCAGCTTAGGGGGACAGAGCAAAAACATTCAGTACTTC. Amino acid sequence: CASSLGGQSKNIQYF.